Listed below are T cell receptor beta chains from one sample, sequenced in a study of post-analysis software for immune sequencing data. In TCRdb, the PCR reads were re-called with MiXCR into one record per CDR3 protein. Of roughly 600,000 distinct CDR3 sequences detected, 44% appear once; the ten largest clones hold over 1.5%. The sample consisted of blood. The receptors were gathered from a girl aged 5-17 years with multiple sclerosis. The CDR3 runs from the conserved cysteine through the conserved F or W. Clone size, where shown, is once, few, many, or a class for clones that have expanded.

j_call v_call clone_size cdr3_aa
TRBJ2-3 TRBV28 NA CASNLPEGFLQYF
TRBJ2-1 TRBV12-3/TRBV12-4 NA CASREAGTDEQFF
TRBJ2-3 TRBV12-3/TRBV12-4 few CASSAQVTQYF
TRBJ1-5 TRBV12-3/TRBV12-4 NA CASSLGTGRQPQHF
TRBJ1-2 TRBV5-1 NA CVSSDTGSGYGYTF
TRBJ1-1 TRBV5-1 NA CASSLRGERNTEAFF
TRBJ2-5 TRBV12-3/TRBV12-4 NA CASRRGPQETQYF
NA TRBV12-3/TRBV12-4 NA CASSLEHVGGPNEQYF
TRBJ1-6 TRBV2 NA CASSEDGTAVYNSPPHF
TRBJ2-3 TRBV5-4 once CASSLEGRGTFNTQYF
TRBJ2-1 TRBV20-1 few CSAPKVGGRYNEQFF
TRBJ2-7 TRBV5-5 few CASSFSLRQGSSEQYF
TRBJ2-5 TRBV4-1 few CASSHQKDTLAETQYF
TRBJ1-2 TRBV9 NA CASSVGSRAASYGYTF
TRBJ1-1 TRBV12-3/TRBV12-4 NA CASTLLWGGQNTEAFF
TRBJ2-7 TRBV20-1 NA CSARDRDSGKRSEQYF
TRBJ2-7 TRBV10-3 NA CAISEFAYEQYF
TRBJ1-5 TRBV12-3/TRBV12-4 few CASSFAYQPQHF
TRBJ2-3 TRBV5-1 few CASRSTLAGAADTQYF
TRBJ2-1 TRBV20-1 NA CSALRQGTYNKQFF
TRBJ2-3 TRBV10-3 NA CAISDPTSGRSADTQYF
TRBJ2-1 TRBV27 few CASSLPTAAYNEQFF
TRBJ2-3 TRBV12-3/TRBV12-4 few CASSYEAGGPVTQYF
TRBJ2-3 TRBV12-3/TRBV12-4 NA CASRLAGGSTDTQYF
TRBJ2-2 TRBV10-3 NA CAIRGTISNTGELFF
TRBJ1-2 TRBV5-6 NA CASSLVGSPEPTF
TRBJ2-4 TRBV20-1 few CSATTRREGPRYIQYF
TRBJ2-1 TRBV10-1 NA CASSAQGGYNEQFF
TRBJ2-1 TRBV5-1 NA CASSLVTGSPYNEQFF
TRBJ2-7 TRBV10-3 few CASEGDSYEQYF
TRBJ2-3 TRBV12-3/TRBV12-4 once CASSFQGTADTQYF
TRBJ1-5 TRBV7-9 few CASSFAGDGQPQHF
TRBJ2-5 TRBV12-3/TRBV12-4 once CASREGRNQETQYF
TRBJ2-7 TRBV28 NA CASSPQGMPSYEQYF
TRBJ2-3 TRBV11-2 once CASSLKLAGGADTQYF
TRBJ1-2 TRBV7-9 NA CASSSRGGIYGYTF
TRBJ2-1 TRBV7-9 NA CASSLAAGGVGQFF
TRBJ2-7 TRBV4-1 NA CASSQEGTGGYEQYF
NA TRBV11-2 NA CASSAPGRGGETQYF
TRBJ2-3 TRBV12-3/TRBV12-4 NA CASNSGYKQTDTQYF
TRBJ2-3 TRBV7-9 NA CASSKAGGGDTQYF
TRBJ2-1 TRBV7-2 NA CASSPPGRASYYNEQFF
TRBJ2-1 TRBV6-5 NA CASCGERASNEQFF
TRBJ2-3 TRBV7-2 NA CASSPVPTDTQYF
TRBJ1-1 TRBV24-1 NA CATSYSGHEAFF
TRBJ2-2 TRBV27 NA CASSLSNPGELFF
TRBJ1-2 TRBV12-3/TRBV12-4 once CASSHRGQGYGYTF
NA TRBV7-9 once CASSYGTGGREQYF
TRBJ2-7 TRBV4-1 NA CASSQDEVGHYEQYF
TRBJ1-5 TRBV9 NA CASSVAADSSNQPQHF
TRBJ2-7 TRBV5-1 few CASSLAAGTYEQYF
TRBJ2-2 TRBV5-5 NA CASSLPWAGELFF
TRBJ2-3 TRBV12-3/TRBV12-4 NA CASGLPWTSGSSWGTQYF